These 19 T cell receptor beta chains came from one sample sequenced in a study of cytomegalovirus exposure and HLA in healthy donors (TCRdb year 2017). The library relied on the immunoSEQ multiplex PCR assay. For the multiplex PCR, a mixture combining 60 forward primers for TCR Vbeta segments and 13 reverse primers for TCR Jbeta segments was used. Imported from immuneACCESS, the table was reduced by TCRdb to in-frame sequences with V and J called. These copies leave out some clones; in studies compared against another copy, an unresolved V gene accounts for under half, and the cause of the remainder is not known. This sample lists 100,000 to 150,000 clones; roughly 80% were detected once. In total, the top ten clones hold roughly 4% of the sample. Specimen: PBMCs. The receptors shown here come from a man aged 18-30 years in good health and CMV-seropositive.

The rearrangement uses TRBV5-4 and TRBJ2-3, with 7 bases aligning to TRBD2. The germline CDR1 and CDR2 sequences are SGHNT and YYREEE (reference sequence). V lost 1 base, J lost 2 bases, and 7 bases stayed unmatched. The CDR3 consists of 16 residues. Written as DNA, the CDR3 is TGTGCCAGCAGCTTGCTTTCTGCGGGAGTCACAGATACGCAGTATTTT. Residues: CASSLLSAGVTDTQYF.

The chain links TRBV29-1 to TRBJ2-1; 9 bases map to TRBD1. Germline CDR1 reads SQVTM; CDR2 reads ANQGSEA. The CDR3 contains 14 residues. V was pared by 5 bases and J by 3 bases, with 5 bases of the junction left unmatched. The CDR3 DNA is TGCAGCGTTACCCCGGACAGGGGCTACAATGAGCAGTTCTTC. Amino acids: CSVTPDRGYNEQFF.

The rearrangement uses TRBV30 and TRBJ1-1; no clear D gene. There are 15 residues in the CDR3. Trimming removed 1 base from V and 1 base from J, with 13 bases in between. Germline CDR1 and CDR2: GTSNPN and SVGIG (reference sequence). This CDR3 is CAWSGSVRENTEAFF. CDR3 DNA sequence: TGTGCCTGGAGTGGGTCCGTGAGGGAGAACACTGAAGCTTTCTTT.

CDR3 sequence reads: CASSQRTGANTEAFF. In DNA form, the CDR3 reads TGCGCCAGCAGCCAAAGGACAGGGGCGAACACTGAAGCTTTCTTT. The chain couples TRBV4-3 to TRBJ1-1, with 9 bases aligning to TRBD1. The CDR3 is 15 residues long. V gave up 2 bases and J gave up 1 base; unmatched junction bases: 2. CDR1 is LGHNA, CDR2 YSLEER, per germline.

The chain combines TRBV2 with TRBJ1-2; D is perhaps TRBD1 (5 bases). Trimming shortened V by 7 bases and J by 4 bases, and 13 bases separated the two germline ends. The CDR3 consists of 13 residues. Germline-derived CDR1 and CDR2 are SNHLY and FYNNEI. CDR3 sequence (DNA): TGTGCCAGCATGTATGACGACAGCTATGGCTACACCTTC. Encoded protein: CASMYDDSYGYTF. Together with reference TRBV2 and TRBJ1-2, the CDR3 gives the full variable domain: EPEVTQTPSHQVTQMGQEVILRCVPISNHLYFYWYRQILGQKVEFLVSFYNNEISEKSEIFDDQFSVERPDGSNFTLKIRSTKLEDSAMYFCASMYDDSYGYTFGSGTRLTVV.

Here the CDR3 DNA reads TGTGCCAGCAGTTCTTTTTGGATTAGGGGTGGCTACGAGCAGTACTTC. Protein: CASSSFWIRGGYEQYF. V is TRBV6-5 and J is TRBJ2-7, with TRBD1 as a possible D gene (5 bases). CDR3 size: 16 residues. The V end was cut by 4 bases, the J end by 3 bases, with 19 bases between. From germline, CDR1 is MNHEY and CDR2 SVGAGI.

The gene calls are TRBV30 and TRBJ1-1; TRBD1 is a possible D gene (5 bases). The CDR3 has 13 residues. The germline V gene encodes CDR1 GTSNPN and CDR2 SVGIG (reference sequence). The germline V and J ends were trimmed by 3 bases and 1 base, with 9 bases remaining between them. The CDR3 reads CAWRGDSNTEAFF. CDR3 bases: TGTGCCTGGAGGGGGGACTCGAACACTGAAGCTTTCTTT.

To note about this clone: One end of the junction fails to match germline, which may point to a read error. J is TRBJ1-1 and V is TRBV6-6; D might be TRBD1 (6 bases). This CDR3 spans 14 amino acids. In germline, CDR1 is MNHNY, CDR2 SVGAGI (reference sequence). The CDR3 nucleotides are TGTGCCGGCAGTTTTAGGACAGATAACACTGAAGCTTTCTTT. The encoded protein is CAGSFRTDNTEAFF.

The gene calls are TRBV11-2 and TRBJ2-3; D is uncertain. V was trimmed by 5 bases and J by 12 bases, leaving 18 bases between them. Per germline, CDR1 SGHAT and CDR2 FQNNGV. The CDR3 is 13 residues long. The CDR3 spells CASSPVGSPPQYF. CDR3 nucleotides: TGTGCCAGCAGCCCGGTCGGGTCGCCCCCCCAGTATTTT.

This chain connects TRBV4-1 to TRBJ1-3; 9 nucleotides match TRBD1. With V trimmed by 3 bases and J by 4 bases, 7 bases remained unmatched. The CDR3 length is 16 residues. Germline loops: CDR1 MGHRA, CDR2 YSYEKL. DNA of the CDR3: TGCGCCAGCAGCCAGTCACAGGGGGCGCAAGGAAACACCATATATTTT. Translated, it gives CASSQSQGAQGNTIYF.

The genes are TRBV6-6 and TRBJ2-3, with D possibly being TRBD2 (5 bases). V was clipped by 5 bases and J by 0 bases, with 12 bases between them. CDR1 and CDR2 from the germline V gene are MNHNY and SVGAGI (reference sequence). This CDR3 spans 15 amino acids. CDR3 DNA sequence: TGTGCCAGCAGTCCGACGGGAACTAGCACAGATACGCAGTATTTT. Translating gives CASSPTGTSTDTQYF.

This rearrangement joins TRBV11-3 to TRBJ2-1, with TRBD1 matching over 9 bases. There are 14 residues in the CDR3. The V gene's germline CDR1 is SGHNT and CDR2 YENEEA. V shed 4 bases and J 9 bases; nucleotides not matched to a gene: 7. As DNA, the CDR3 is TGTGCCAGCAGCTCCATGGGACAGGGAGCTGAGCAGTTCTTC. It encodes CASSSMGQGAEQFF.

The chain combines TRBV4-3 with TRBJ2-3; 7 bases are a match to TRBD2. The length of the CDR3 is 15 residues. Germline values: CDR1 LGHNA, CDR2 YSLEER. J lost 2 bases, V lost 6 bases, and 8 bases had no gene match. This CDR3 is CASRATSEATDTQYF. DNA for the CDR3: TGCGCCAGCAGAGCAACTAGCGAGGCCACAGATACGCAGTATTTT.

The chain links TRBV19 to TRBJ2-3; no definite D call. V lost 4 bases to trimming and J lost 5 bases, with 7 bases between them. The CDR3 is made up of 12 amino acids. Germline lookup yields CDR1 LNHDA and CDR2 SQIVND (reference sequence). This CDR3 is CASSTLLDTQYF. CDR3 nucleotide sequence: TGTGCCAGTAGTACCCTCCTAGATACGCAGTATTTT.

The V and J genes are TRBV11-2 and TRBJ2-7; tentatively, D is TRBD2 (6 bases). The CDR3 extends over 17 amino acids. Germline-derived CDR1 and CDR2 are SGHAT and FQNNGV. Trimming shortened V by 2 bases and J by 1 base, and 18 bases separated the two germline ends. CDR3 protein: CASSLSFRGRNSYEQYF. The CDR3 region has the DNA TGTGCCAGCAGCTTATCTTTTCGGGGGAGGAATTCCTACGAGCAGTACTTC.

The chain joins TRBV19 to TRBJ2-1, with 7 bases matching TRBD2. Looked up from germline, CDR1 is LNHDA and CDR2 is SQIVND (reference sequence). There are 14 residues in the CDR3. V was clipped by 6 bases and J by 7 bases; unmatched bases: 9. CDR3 sequence reads: CASRRGGRFNEQFF. CDR3 DNA: TGTGCCAGTAGGCGGGGCGGGAGATTTAATGAGCAGTTCTTC.

This chain joins TRBV12-5 and TRBJ2-5; 8 positions match TRBD1. This CDR3 is built from 13 residues. V gave up 5 bases and J gave up 10 bases; unmatched junction bases: 9. CDR1 LGHNT and CDR2 FRNRAP come from the germline V gene. The CDR3 spells CASGPRQGWSQYF. The DNA for the CDR3 is TGTGCTAGTGGTCCGAGACAGGGGTGGAGCCAGTACTTC.

The chain uses TRBV5-4 and TRBJ2-1; no definite D call. V was shortened by 6 bases and J by 0 bases, with 10 bases between the two germline ends. Germline CDR1 SGHNT, CDR2 YYREEE (reference sequence). The CDR3 extends over 14 amino acids. CDR3 protein: CASTPDSSYNEQFF. In DNA form, the CDR3 reads TGTGCCAGCACCCCCGATAGCTCCTACAATGAGCAGTTCTTC.

V usage is TRBV2 and J usage is TRBJ1-6, with 11 bases that match TRBD1. The CDR3 has 15 residues. Germline CDR1 reads SNHLY; CDR2 reads FYNNEI. The CDR3 DNA reads TGTGCGGGAGTTCGGGACAGGGGGGAGAATTCACCCCTCCACTTT. This translates into CAGVRDRGENSPLHF.